Below, one TCR beta chain is given with its context. This sample stems from a study of blood T cell repertoires in COVID-19. Across the study: From the United States, Italy and Spain came samples of acute and convalescent COVID-19. Sources were T cells, B-cell-depleted T cells, or PBMCs; the material itself was cDNA or gDNA.

Per the study methods: From reference gene primer amplification, estimates of nucleated cell counts were derived. Profiled with immunoSEQ multiplex PCR; TCRdb holds only in-frame clones, not every one. V, J and clone size are taken as reported in that table, and D and trimming were inferred from the DNA itself. The repertoire includes 300,000 or so clones, around 88% of them detected once, and under 8% sits in the top ten. Germline lookup yields CDR1 MNHEY and CDR2 SVGAGI. This CDR3 has 13 amino acids. V lost 7 bases, J lost 5 bases, and 9 bases lay in between. This chain links TRBV6-5 with TRBJ1-6, with D perhaps TRBD1 (5 bases). The sample was peripheral blood. The clonotype originates from a woman aged 25 to 39 who had recovered from COVID-19. This CDR3 reads CASKGMNNSPLHF. CDR3 coding DNA: TGTGCCAGCAAGGGGATGAATAATTCACCCCTCCACTTT.